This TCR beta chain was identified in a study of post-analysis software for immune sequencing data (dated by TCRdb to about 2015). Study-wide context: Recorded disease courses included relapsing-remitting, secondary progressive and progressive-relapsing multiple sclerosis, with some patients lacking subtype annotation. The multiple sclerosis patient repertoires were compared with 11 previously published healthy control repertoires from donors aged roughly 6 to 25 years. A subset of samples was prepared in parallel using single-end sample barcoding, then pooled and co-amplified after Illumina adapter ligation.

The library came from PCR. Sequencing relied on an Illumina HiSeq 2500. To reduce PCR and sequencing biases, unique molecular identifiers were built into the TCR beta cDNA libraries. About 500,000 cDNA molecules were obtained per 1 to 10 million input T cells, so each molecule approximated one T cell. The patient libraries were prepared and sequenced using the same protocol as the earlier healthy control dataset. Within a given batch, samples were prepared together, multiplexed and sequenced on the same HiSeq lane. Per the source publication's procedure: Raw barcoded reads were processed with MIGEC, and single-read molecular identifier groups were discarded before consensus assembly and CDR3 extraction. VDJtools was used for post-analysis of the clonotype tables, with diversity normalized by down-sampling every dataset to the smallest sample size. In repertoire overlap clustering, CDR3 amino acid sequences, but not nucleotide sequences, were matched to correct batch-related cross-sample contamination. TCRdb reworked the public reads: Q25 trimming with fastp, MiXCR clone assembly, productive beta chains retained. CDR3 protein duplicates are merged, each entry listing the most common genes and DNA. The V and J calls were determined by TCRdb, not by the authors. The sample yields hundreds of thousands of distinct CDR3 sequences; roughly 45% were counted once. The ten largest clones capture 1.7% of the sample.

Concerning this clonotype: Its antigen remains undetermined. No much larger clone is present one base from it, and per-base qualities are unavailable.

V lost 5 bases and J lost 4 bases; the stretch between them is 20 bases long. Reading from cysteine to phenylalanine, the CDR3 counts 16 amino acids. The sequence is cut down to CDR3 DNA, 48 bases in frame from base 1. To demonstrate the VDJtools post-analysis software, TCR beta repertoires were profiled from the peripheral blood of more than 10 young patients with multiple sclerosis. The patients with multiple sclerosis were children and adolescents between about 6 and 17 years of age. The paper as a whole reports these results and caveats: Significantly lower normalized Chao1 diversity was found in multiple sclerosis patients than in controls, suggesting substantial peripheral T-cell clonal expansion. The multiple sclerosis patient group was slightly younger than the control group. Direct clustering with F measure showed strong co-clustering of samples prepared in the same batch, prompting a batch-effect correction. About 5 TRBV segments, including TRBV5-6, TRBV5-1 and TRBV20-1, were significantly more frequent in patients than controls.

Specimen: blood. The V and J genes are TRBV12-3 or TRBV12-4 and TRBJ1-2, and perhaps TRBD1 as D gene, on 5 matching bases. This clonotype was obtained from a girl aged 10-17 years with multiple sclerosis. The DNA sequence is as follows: TGTGCCAGCAGTCCGGTAGGGGCCCTTCGCGGCTATGGCTACACCTTC. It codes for CASSPVGALRGYGYTF.